This is a list of T cell receptor beta chains from one sample in a study of a mutant IDH1 vaccine in newly diagnosed glioma. For these TCRs, the target antigens are not known. The data were produced by immunoSEQ multiplex PCR, yet TCRdb's version contains in-frame clones alone and is incomplete. The sample lists approximately 27,000 clones; roughly 90% were seen once. The source was PBMCs, collected from a glioma patient whose treatment included an IDH1 peptide vaccine. The source of these receptors is a man between 18 and 35 years old with glioma. Each CDR3 is given with its conserved first and last residue. D genes are given only for firm matches. Clone size is stated in some rows and not others, as once, few, many or a class when expanded.

d_call clone_size j_call v_call cdr3_aa cdr3_nt
. . TRBJ2-3 TRBV2 CASKLAASTDTQYF TGTGCCAGCAAACTAGCAGCTAGCACAGATACGCAGTATTTT
TRBD1 once TRBJ1-1 TRBV5-4 CASSSRQGAGNTEAFF TGTGCCAGCAGCTCGCGACAGGGGGCTGGAAACACTGAAGCTTTCTTT
TRBD1 . TRBJ1-2 TRBV2 CASNPDRVSGGYTF TGTGCCAGCAACCCGGACAGGGTATCGGGTGGCTACACCTTC
. few TRBJ2-2 TRBV6-1 CASSPENTGELFF TGTGCCAGCAGTCCGGAGAACACCGGGGAGCTGTTTTTT
TRBD1 . TRBJ1-6 TRBV6-5 CASSYSRQGTNSPLHF TGTGCCAGCAGTTACTCCAGACAGGGGACAAATTCACCCCTCCACTTT
. once TRBJ1-1 TRBV30 CAWSVGLAEAFF TGTGCCTGGAGTGTAGGGCTGGCTGAAGCTTTCTTT
. . TRBJ1-3 TRBV7-9 CASSFRDSLHSGNTIYF TGTGCCAGCAGCTTTCGGGACTCATTACACTCTGGAAACACCATATATTTT
. . TRBJ1-4 TRBV6-6 CASGKATTNEKLFF TGTGCCAGCGGAAAGGCGACAACTAATGAAAAACTGTTTTTT
. . TRBJ1-4 TRBV6-5 CASSYGVSNEKLFF TGTGCCAGCAGTTACGGGGTATCTAATGAAAAACTGTTTTTT
. . TRBJ2-5 TRBV6-5 CASSYLGSSQETQYF TGTGCCAGCAGTTACCTAGGATCTAGCCAAGAGACCCAGTACTTC
TRBD2 . TRBJ2-1 TRBV4-2 CASSLTTSGSSYNEQFF TGTGCCAGCAGCCTAACCACTAGCGGGAGCTCCTACAATGAGCAGTTCTTC
. . TRBJ1-5 TRBV28 CASSRQNQPQHF TGTGCCAGCAGTCGACAGAATCAGCCCCAGCATTTT
. . TRBJ2-2 TRBV4-1 CASSQESWGELFF TGCGCCAGCAGCCAAGAATCTTGGGGGGAGCTGTTTTTT
. . TRBJ1-1 TRBV30 CAWSDLAAEAFF TGTGCCTGGAGTGATCTGGCGGCTGAAGCTTTCTTT
. . TRBJ2-1 TRBV11-2 CASSLAGASRGFF TGTGCCAGCAGCTTAGCTGGGGCTAGCCGTGGGTTCTTC
. . TRBJ1-4 TRBV6-1 CASSVRLLNEKLFF TGTGCCAGCAGTGTACGCTTGCTTAATGAAAAACTGTTTTTT
. . TRBJ2-1 TRBV10-3 CAIRDLLSIGEDGRRGSSYNEQFF TGTGCCATCAGGGACCTTCTGAGTATTGGGGAGGACGGGAGAAGAGGAAGCTCCTACAATGAGCAGTTCTTC
TRBD1 . TRBJ1-1 TRBV30 CAWSVLQGAEAFF TGTGCCTGGAGTGTACTTCAGGGGGCGGAAGCTTTCTTT
TRBD1 . TRBJ1-6 TRBV30 CAWSVPGDRGISPLHF TGTGCCTGGAGTGTACCTGGGGACAGGGGAATTTCACCCCTCCACTTT
TRBD2 once TRBJ2-1 TRBV30 CAWSFGRTSTYNEQFF TGTGCCTGGAGTTTTGGCCGGACTAGCACCTACAATGAGCAGTTCTTC
. . TRBJ1-1 TRBV19 CASSIFGTGWQF TGTGCCAGTAGTATCTTCGGGACCGGGTGGCAGTTC
TRBD2 once TRBJ2-1 TRBV2 CASTSRTSGSSEQFF TGTGCCAGCACATCGAGGACTAGCGGGAGTAGTGAGCAGTTCTTC
. . TRBJ2-7 TRBV27 CASSFVQGYEQYF TGTGCCAGCAGTTTTGTCCAAGGCTACGAGCAGTACTTC
TRBD1 . TRBJ1-1 TRBV2 CASRGQVVLIKAFF TGTGCCAGCAGGGGACAGGTGGTACTTATCAAGGCTTTCTTT
TRBD2 . TRBJ2-5 TRBV7-2 CASSLSLAGVGETQYF TGTGCCAGCAGCTTATCTCTAGCGGGAGTTGGAGAGACCCAGTACTTC
. . TRBJ2-1 TRBV5-4 CASSSVFYNEQFF TGTGCCAGCAGCTCGGTATTTTACAATGAGCAGTTCTTC
. . TRBJ1-2 TRBV5-1 CASSPAPERVEYGYTF TGCGCCAGCAGCCCCGCACCGGAGCGGGTTGAGTATGGCTACACCTTC
TRBD1 few TRBJ1-2 TRBV6-6 CASSFDPGQGFYGYTF TGTGCCAGCAGTTTCGACCCGGGACAGGGATTCTATGGCTACACCTTC
. . TRBJ1-1 TRBV5-1 CASSTDGANTEAFF TGCGCCAGCAGCACGGACGGAGCGAACACTGAAGCTTTCTTT
. . TRBJ2-1 TRBV29-1 CSVGGPRHEQFF TGCAGCGTTGGGGGACCCCGCCATGAGCAGTTCTTC
. . TRBJ1-1 TRBV5-1 CASSTDGDEAFF TGCGCCAGCAGCACTGACGGAGATGAAGCTTTCTTT
. . TRBJ1-5 TRBV6-5 CASSSDRTQPQHF TGTGCCAGCAGTTCCGACCGTACTCAGCCCCAGCATTTT
TRBD1 . TRBJ1-2 TRBV2 CASGTAHYGYTF TGTGCCAGCGGGACAGCTCATTATGGCTACACCTTC
TRBD2 . TRBJ2-7 TRBV4-3 CASSQGRSASGPYEQYF TGCGCCAGCAGCCAAGGTCGGTCCGCTAGCGGTCCCTACGAGCAGTACTTC
. . TRBJ1-3 TRBV19 CASSLLGDGGNTIYF TGTGCCAGTAGTCTCCTCGGCGATGGCGGAAACACCATATATTTT
. once TRBJ2-7 TRBV29-1 CSVTLGYEQYF TGCAGCGTCACCCTGGGGTACGAGCAGTACTTC
TRBD2 . TRBJ2-7 TRBV6-5 CASSKTSGGVYEQYF TGTGCCAGCAGTAAGACTAGCGGGGGGGTCTACGAGCAGTACTTC
. . TRBJ2-7 TRBV2 CASSEIGPPYEQYF TGTGCCAGCAGTGAAATAGGTCCTCCCTACGAGCAGTACTTC
. . TRBJ1-2 TRBV7-2 CASSLTPSYGYTF TGTGCCAGCAGCCTAACTCCGTCCTATGGCTACACCTTC
. . TRBJ2-4 TRBV27 CASSPSGGLAKNIQYF TGTGCCAGCAGCCCCTCGGGGGGCTTGGCCAAAAACATTCAGTACTTC
. once TRBJ2-5 TRBV7-9 CASTLGSPETQYF TGTGCCAGCACCCTAGGGTCCCCAGAGACCCAGTACTTC
TRBD1 . TRBJ1-2 TRBV7-2 CASSPRGQSGYTF TGTGCCAGCAGCCCGCGGGGACAGAGCGGCTACACCTTC
. . TRBJ1-1 TRBV6-5 CASSYSRDLTEAFF TGTGCCAGCAGTTACTCGAGGGACCTCACTGAAGCTTTCTTT
TRBD1 . TRBJ1-5 TRBV9 CASSPGTGVNNQPQHF TGTGCCAGCAGCCCGGGGACAGGGGTAAACAATCAGCCCCAGCATTTT
. . TRBJ2-3 TRBV29-1 CSADPRSTTDTQYF TGCAGCGCCGACCCTAGGAGTACCACAGATACGCAGTATTTT
. few TRBJ1-1 TRBV10-3 CAISVKNTEAFF TGTGCCATCAGTGTTAAGAACACTGAAGCTTTCTTT
TRBD1 . TRBJ2-5 TRBV4-3 CASSQDRRGQETQYF TGCGCCAGCAGCCAAGATCGCAGGGGGCAGGAGACCCAGTACTTC
. . TRBJ2-7 TRBV6-4 CASTLSGLALSYEQYF TGTGCCAGCACCTTGTCGGGGCTAGCGCTCTCCTACGAGCAGTACTTC
TRBD1 . TRBJ1-1 TRBV29-1 CSVKQGQRNMNTEAFF TGCAGCGTTAAACAGGGGCAACGGAACATGAACACTGAAGCTTTCTTT
. . TRBJ2-7 TRBV14 CASSDQESHYYEQYF TGTGCCAGCAGCGATCAGGAATCCCATTACTACGAGCAGTACTTC
. . TRBJ1-1 TRBV30 CASLLENTEAFF TGTGCCTCCCTTCTTGAGAACACTGAAGCTTTCTTT
TRBD1 . TRBJ1-3 TRBV7-9 CASSPRDRDRSGNTIYF TGTGCCAGCAGCCCCCGGGACAGGGACCGCTCTGGAAACACCATATATTTT
. few TRBJ1-5 TRBV4-1 CASSRGRIGQMNQPQHF TGCGCCAGCAGCCGGGGTCGGATAGGACAGATGAATCAGCCCCAGCATTTT
. few TRBJ1-1 TRBV28 CASNGAMNTEAFF TGTGCCAGCAACGGGGCCATGAACACTGAAGCTTTCTTT
TRBD2 . TRBJ2-1 TRBV6-5 CASNSDGTRFNEQFF TGTGCCAGCAACTCTGACGGGACTAGATTCAATGAGCAGTTCTTC